A selection of T cell receptor beta chains follows, all from one sample in a study of cytotoxic CD8 clonotypes in ibrutinib-treated CLL. Generated by immunoSEQ multiplex PCR, the TCRdb table keeps only in-frame clones and is missing some. Found here are under 200,000 clones, approximately 84% of them singletons; the top ten hold about 4.9%. The sample consisted of PBMCs, taken after 24 months of ibrutinib treatment. These TCRs come from a human donor with chronic lymphocytic leukemia. Each CDR3 is given with its conserved first and last residue. The order of the fields is V gene, D gene, clone size, J gene, CDR3 protein, CDR3 DNA. A D gene is named only where the DNA matches it firmly. Clone size is given for some rows only: seen once, a few or many times, or a class if the clone is expanded.

v_gene: TRBV9
d_gene: NA
abundance: NA
j_gene: TRBJ1-1
CDR3aa: CASSVDHRVYAEAFF
CDR3nt: TGTGCCAGCAGCGTAGATCACAGGGTTTATGCTGAAGCTTTCTTT

v_gene: TRBV7-2
d_gene: TRBD1
abundance: NA
j_gene: TRBJ1-1
CDR3aa: CASSFLGQGAVNTEAFF
CDR3nt: TGTGCCAGCAGTTTCCTAGGACAGGGGGCGGTGAACACTGAAGCTTTCTTT

v_gene: TRBV28
d_gene: TRBD1
abundance: few
j_gene: TRBJ1-1
CDR3aa: CASSLPGQGLGTEAFF
CDR3nt: TGTGCCAGCAGTTTGCCGGGACAGGGCTTGGGCACTGAAGCTTTCTTT

v_gene: TRBV18
d_gene: NA
abundance: NA
j_gene: TRBJ2-1
CDR3aa: CASHYSTTYNEQFF
CDR3nt: TGTGCCAGCCATTACAGTACTACCTACAATGAGCAGTTCTTC

v_gene: TRBV9
d_gene: NA
abundance: NA
j_gene: TRBJ1-3
CDR3aa: CASSVVAGGPGNTIYF
CDR3nt: TGTGCCAGCAGCGTAGTGGCGGGGGGCCCCGGAAACACCATATATTTT

v_gene: TRBV6-5
d_gene: NA
abundance: NA
j_gene: TRBJ2-7
CDR3aa: CASSYGPYEQYF
CDR3nt: TGTGCCAGCAGTTACGGACCCTACGAGCAGTACTTC

v_gene: TRBV29-1
d_gene: NA
abundance: medium-sized
j_gene: TRBJ1-1
CDR3aa: CSVGTNTEAFF
CDR3nt: TGCAGCGTGGGGACGAACACTGAAGCTTTCTTT

v_gene: TRBV7-2
d_gene: NA
abundance: NA
j_gene: TRBJ2-1
CDR3aa: CASSFGDPANEQFF
CDR3nt: TGTGCCAGCAGCTTTGGGGACCCTGCCAATGAGCAGTTCTTC

v_gene: TRBV2
d_gene: TRBD1
abundance: NA
j_gene: TRBJ2-7
CDR3aa: CASSEVRTGSYEQYF
CDR3nt: TGTGCCAGCAGTGAAGTTAGGACAGGGTCCTACGAGCAGTACTTC

v_gene: TRBV5-6
d_gene: NA
abundance: NA
j_gene: TRBJ2-6
CDR3aa: CASSFRVSGANVLTF
CDR3nt: TGTGCCAGCAGCTTCAGGGTTTCGGGGGCCAACGTCCTGACTTTC

v_gene: TRBV6-6
d_gene: NA
abundance: NA
j_gene: TRBJ1-2
CDR3aa: CASSLYNAEGYGYTF
CDR3nt: TGTGCCAGCAGTTTATACAATGCTGAGGGCTATGGCTACACCTTC

v_gene: TRBV7-9
d_gene: TRBD1
abundance: NA
j_gene: TRBJ2-7
CDR3aa: CASSWGQGSNYEQYF
CDR3nt: TGTGCCAGCAGCTGGGGACAGGGAAGTAACTACGAGCAGTACTTC

v_gene: TRBV19
d_gene: NA
abundance: NA
j_gene: TRBJ1-1
CDR3aa: CATTDRMNTEAFF
CDR3nt: TGTGCCACCACGGACAGAATGAACACTGAAGCTTTCTTT

v_gene: TRBV28
d_gene: NA
abundance: NA
j_gene: TRBJ2-5
CDR3aa: CASSTASAREETQYF
CDR3nt: TGTGCCAGCAGCACGGCGTCAGCAAGAGAAGAGACCCAGTACTTC

v_gene: TRBV19
d_gene: TRBD1
abundance: NA
j_gene: TRBJ2-5
CDR3aa: CASSIGRTGKAETQYF
CDR3nt: TGTGCCAGTAGTATCGGTAGGACAGGGAAGGCGGAGACCCAGTACTTC

v_gene: TRBV5-6
d_gene: NA
abundance: NA
j_gene: TRBJ1-5
CDR3aa: CASSFKEGPQHF
CDR3nt: TGTGCCAGCAGCTTTAAAGAGGGGCCCCAGCATTTT

v_gene: TRBV9
d_gene: NA
abundance: NA
j_gene: TRBJ1-3
CDR3aa: CASSVQSSGNTIYF
CDR3nt: TGTGCCAGCAGCGTACAGAGCTCTGGAAACACCATATATTTT

v_gene: TRBV5-1
d_gene: TRBD2
abundance: NA
j_gene: TRBJ2-7
CDR3aa: CASSFGPGGPQEQYF
CDR3nt: TGCGCCAGCAGCTTCGGTCCGGGAGGGCCCCAGGAGCAGTACTTC

v_gene: TRBV7-2
d_gene: NA
abundance: NA
j_gene: TRBJ2-5
CDR3aa: CASSLINSPTQYF
CDR3nt: TGTGCCAGCAGCTTAATTAACTCCCCGACCCAGTACTTC

v_gene: TRBV9
d_gene: NA
abundance: NA
j_gene: TRBJ2-7
CDR3aa: CASSPPAWWGGYSSYEQYF
CDR3nt: TGTGCCAGCAGCCCCCCAGCATGGTGGGGCGGGTATAGCTCCTACGAGCAGTACTTC

v_gene: TRBV6-5
d_gene: TRBD1
abundance: NA
j_gene: TRBJ1-4
CDR3aa: CASSLKGASSNEKLFF
CDR3nt: TGTGCCAGCAGTTTAAAGGGGGCGAGCTCTAATGAAAAACTGTTTTTT

v_gene: TRBV29-1
d_gene: TRBD1
abundance: few
j_gene: TRBJ1-5
CDR3aa: CSVLTGEGNQPQHF
CDR3nt: TGCAGCGTACTGACAGGGGAGGGCAATCAGCCCCAGCATTTT

v_gene: TRBV15
d_gene: NA
abundance: NA
j_gene: TRBJ2-7
CDR3aa: CATSREFSAYEQYF
CDR3nt: TGTGCCACCAGCAGGGAATTCTCGGCCTACGAGCAGTACTTC

v_gene: TRBV11-2
d_gene: NA
abundance: NA
j_gene: TRBJ2-2
CDR3aa: CASSLKGTGELFF
CDR3nt: TGTGCCAGCAGCTTAAAGGGGACCGGGGAGCTGTTTTTT

v_gene: TRBV30
d_gene: TRBD1
abundance: NA
j_gene: TRBJ1-1
CDR3aa: CAWSARIGGKGEAFF
CDR3nt: TGTGCCTGGAGTGCTAGAATAGGGGGCAAGGGTGAAGCTTTCTTT

v_gene: TRBV7-2
d_gene: NA
abundance: once
j_gene: TRBJ2-7
CDR3aa: CASSLVGAGSHYEQYF
CDR3nt: TGTGCCAGCAGCTTAGTCGGAGCAGGGAGTCATTACGAGCAGTACTTC

v_gene: TRBV6-5
d_gene: NA
abundance: many
j_gene: TRBJ2-1
CDR3aa: CASSYSPTNEQFF
CDR3nt: TGTGCCAGCAGTTACTCGCCTACCAATGAGCAGTTCTTC

v_gene: TRBV29-1
d_gene: NA
abundance: NA
j_gene: TRBJ2-3
CDR3aa: CSVDFWGRTDTQYF
CDR3nt: TGCAGCGTTGATTTTTGGGGGAGAACAGATACGCAGTATTTT

v_gene: TRBV13
d_gene: NA
abundance: NA
j_gene: TRBJ2-7
CDR3aa: CASSLAGQGQREQYF
CDR3nt: TGTGCCAGCAGCCTAGCGGGACAGGGGCAAAGAGAGCAGTACTTC

v_gene: TRBV18
d_gene: TRBD1
abundance: NA
j_gene: TRBJ2-7
CDR3aa: CASSLETGQGFHEQYF
CDR3nt: TGTGCCAGCTCCCTGGAAACAGGACAGGGTTTCCACGAGCAGTACTTC

v_gene: TRBV6-4
d_gene: NA
abundance: NA
j_gene: TRBJ1-1
CDR3aa: CASSVGTGISEAFF
CDR3nt: TGTGCCAGCAGTGTAGGCACAGGGATTTCTGAAGCTTTCTTT

v_gene: TRBV15
d_gene: TRBD2
abundance: NA
j_gene: TRBJ2-6
CDR3aa: CATSRLGRLAGNSGANVLTF
CDR3nt: TGTGCCACCAGCAGGTTGGGGAGACTAGCGGGAAACTCTGGGGCCAACGTCCTGACTTTC

v_gene: TRBV7-9
d_gene: NA
abundance: NA
j_gene: TRBJ1-2
CDR3aa: CASELGRGANYGYTF
CDR3nt: TGTGCCAGCGAGCTGGGACGGGGAGCCAACTATGGCTACACCTTC